This T cell receptor beta chain was sequenced in a study of control samples from healthy donors and cancer patients. Sequencing was performed with immunoSEQ multiplex PCR; in TCRdb, only in-frame clones are kept and a portion is missing. The sample lists tens of thousands of clones; about 89% were seen once. The receptor was isolated from a man between 45 and 60 years old in good health. What was sequenced was blood.

The chain's CDR3 is CASSPTTGRGREDTQYF. The CDR3 DNA reads TGTGCCAGCAGCCCCACCACAGGGAGAGGAAGGGAGGATACGCAGTATTTT. The chain employs TRBV3-1 (or the pseudogene TRBV3-2) and TRBJ2-3, with D possibly matching TRBD1 (6 bases). V lost 4 bases and J lost 6, with 23 bases in between. The CDR3 has 17 amino acids. Germline-derived CDR1 and CDR2 are LGHDT and YNNKEL (reference sequence).